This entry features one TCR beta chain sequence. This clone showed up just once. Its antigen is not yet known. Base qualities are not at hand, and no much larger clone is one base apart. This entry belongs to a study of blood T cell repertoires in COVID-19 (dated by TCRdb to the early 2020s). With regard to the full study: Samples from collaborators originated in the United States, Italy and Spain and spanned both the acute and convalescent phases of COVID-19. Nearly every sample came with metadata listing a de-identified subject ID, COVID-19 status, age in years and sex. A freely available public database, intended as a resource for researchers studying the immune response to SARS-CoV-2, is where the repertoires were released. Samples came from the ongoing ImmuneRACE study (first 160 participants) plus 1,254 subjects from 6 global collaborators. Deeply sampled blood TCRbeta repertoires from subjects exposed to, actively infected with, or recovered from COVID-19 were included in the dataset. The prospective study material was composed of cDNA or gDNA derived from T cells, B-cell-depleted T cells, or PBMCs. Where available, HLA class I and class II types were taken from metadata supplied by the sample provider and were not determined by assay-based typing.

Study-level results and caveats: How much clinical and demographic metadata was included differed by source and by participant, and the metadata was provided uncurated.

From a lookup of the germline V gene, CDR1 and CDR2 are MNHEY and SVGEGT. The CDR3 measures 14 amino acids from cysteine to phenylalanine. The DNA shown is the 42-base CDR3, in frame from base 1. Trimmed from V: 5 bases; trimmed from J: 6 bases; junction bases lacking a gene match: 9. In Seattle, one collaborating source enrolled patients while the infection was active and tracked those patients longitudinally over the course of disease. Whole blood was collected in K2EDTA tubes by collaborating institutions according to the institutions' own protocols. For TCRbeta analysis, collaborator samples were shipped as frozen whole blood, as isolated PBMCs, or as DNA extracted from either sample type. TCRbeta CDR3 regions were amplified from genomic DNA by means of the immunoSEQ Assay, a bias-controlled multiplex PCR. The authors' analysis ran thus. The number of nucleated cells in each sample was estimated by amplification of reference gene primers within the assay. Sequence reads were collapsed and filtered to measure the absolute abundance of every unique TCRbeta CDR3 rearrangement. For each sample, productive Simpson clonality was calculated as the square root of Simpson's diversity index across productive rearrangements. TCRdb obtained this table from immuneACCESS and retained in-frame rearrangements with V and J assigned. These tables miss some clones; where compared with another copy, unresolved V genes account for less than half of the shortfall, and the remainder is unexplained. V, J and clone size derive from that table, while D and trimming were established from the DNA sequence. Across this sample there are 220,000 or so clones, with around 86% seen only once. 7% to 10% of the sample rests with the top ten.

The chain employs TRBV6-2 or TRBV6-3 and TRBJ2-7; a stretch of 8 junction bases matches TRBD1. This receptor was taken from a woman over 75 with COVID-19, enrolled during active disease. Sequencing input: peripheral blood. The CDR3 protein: CASSAGGGTSEQYF. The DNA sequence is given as TGTGCCAGCAGTGCAGGGGGCGGAACGAGCGAGCAGTACTTC.